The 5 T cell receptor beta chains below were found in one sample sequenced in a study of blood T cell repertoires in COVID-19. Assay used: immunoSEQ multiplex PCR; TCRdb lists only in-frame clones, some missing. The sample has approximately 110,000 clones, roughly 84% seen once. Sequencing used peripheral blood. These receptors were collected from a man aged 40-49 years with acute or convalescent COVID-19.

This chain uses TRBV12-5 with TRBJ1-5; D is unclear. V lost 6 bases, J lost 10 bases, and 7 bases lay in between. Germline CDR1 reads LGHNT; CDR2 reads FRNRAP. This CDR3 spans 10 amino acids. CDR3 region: CASGGRPQHF. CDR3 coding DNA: TGTGCTAGTGGGGGCAGACCCCAGCATTTT.

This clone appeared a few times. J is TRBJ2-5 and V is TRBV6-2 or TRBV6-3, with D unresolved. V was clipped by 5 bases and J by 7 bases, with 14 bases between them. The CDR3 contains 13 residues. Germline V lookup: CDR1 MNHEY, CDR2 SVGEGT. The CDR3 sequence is CASSPRPPGTQYF. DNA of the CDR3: TGTGCCAGCAGTCCCCGTCCCCCCGGGACCCAGTACTTC.

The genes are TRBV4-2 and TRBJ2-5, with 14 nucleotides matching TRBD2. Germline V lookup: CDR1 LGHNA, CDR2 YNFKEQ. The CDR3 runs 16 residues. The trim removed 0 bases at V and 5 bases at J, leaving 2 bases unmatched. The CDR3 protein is CASSQEGLAGVETQYF. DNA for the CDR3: TGTGCCAGCAGCCAAGAGGGACTAGCGGGAGTCGAGACCCAGTACTTC.

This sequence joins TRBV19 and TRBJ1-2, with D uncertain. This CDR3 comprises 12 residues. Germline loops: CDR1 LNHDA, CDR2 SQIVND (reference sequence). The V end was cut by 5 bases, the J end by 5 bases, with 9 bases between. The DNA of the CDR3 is TGTGCCAGTAGTGTCATGTTTTATGGCTACACCTTC. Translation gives CASSVMFYGYTF.

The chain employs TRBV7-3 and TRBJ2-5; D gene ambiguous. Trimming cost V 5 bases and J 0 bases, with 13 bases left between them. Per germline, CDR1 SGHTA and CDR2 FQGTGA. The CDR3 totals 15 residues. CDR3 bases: TGTGCCAGCAGCCCGCACGTATCTAACCAAGAGACCCAGTACTTC. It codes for CASSPHVSNQETQYF.